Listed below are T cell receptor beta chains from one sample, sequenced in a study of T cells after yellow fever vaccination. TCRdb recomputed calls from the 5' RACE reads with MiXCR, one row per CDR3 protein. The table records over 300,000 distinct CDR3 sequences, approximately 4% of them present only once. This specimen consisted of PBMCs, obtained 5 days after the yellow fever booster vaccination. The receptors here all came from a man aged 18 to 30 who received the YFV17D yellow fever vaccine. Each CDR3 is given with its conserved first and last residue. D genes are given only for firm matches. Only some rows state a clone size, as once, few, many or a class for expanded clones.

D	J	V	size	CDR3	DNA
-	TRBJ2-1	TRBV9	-	CASSGGLYGEQFF	TGTGCCAGCAGCGGGGGACTTTACGGTGAGCAGTTCTTC
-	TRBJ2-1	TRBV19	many	CASSMVGDPNTNEQFF	TGTGCCAGTAGTATGGTAGGGGATCCCAATACGAATGAGCAGTTCTTC
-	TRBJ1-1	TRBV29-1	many	CSVAPGGTEAFF	TGCAGCGTGGCCCCCGGGGGCACTGAAGCTTTCTTT
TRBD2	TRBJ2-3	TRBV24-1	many	CATSDRTSGGTPTTDTQYF	TGTGCCACCAGTGACCGGACTAGCGGGGGGACCCCGACCACAGATACGCAGTATTTT
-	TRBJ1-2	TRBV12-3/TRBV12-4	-	CASSLQVYGYTF	TGTGCCAGCAGTTTGCAGGTCTATGGCTACACCTTC
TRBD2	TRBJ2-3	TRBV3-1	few	CASSQDDRRGGAPDTQYF	TGTGCCAGCAGCCAAGACGACCGCCGCGGGGGGGCTCCGGATACGCAGTATTTT
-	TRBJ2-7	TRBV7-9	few	CASSSKGQGMFAEQYF	TGTGCCAGCAGCTCCAAGGGGCAGGGGATGTTTGCCGAGCAGTACTTC
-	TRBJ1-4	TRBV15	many	CATSRPGEGDEKLFF	TGTGCCACCAGCAGACCAGGGGAAGGGGATGAAAAACTGTTTTTT
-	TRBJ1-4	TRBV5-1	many	CASSFSLGATNEKLFF	TGCGCCAGCAGCTTTTCCTTGGGGGCAACTAATGAAAAACTGTTTTTT
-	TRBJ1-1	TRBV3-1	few	CASSQVIDSTEAFF	TGTGCCAGCAGCCAAGTAATAGACAGCACTGAAGCTTTCTTT
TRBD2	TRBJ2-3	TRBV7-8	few	CASSPGEAGGWDTQYF	TGTGCCAGCAGCCCGGGGGAGGCGGGGGGGTGGGATACGCAGTATTTT
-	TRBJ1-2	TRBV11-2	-	CASSFSVANYGYTF	TGTGCCAGCAGCTTCTCCGTAGCTAACTATGGCTACACCTTC
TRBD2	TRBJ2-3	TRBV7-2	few	CASSLIAGGLSGTQYF	TGTGCCAGCAGCTTGATTGCGGGGGGCCTGTCGGGGACGCAGTATTTT
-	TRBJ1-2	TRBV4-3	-	CASSQGPQGSGYTF	TGCGCCAGCAGCCAAGGGCCCCAGGGTAGCGGCTACACCTTC